Each of the 21 T cell receptor beta chains below was sequenced from the same sample in a study of spatial heterogeneity in lung cancer. Time point indicated: sample taken at primary tumor resection. The authors sequenced whole RNA from tumor, nontumor lung or frozen PBMC without sorting. TCRdb used MiXCR to reprocess the 5' RACE reads, holding one entry per CDR3 protein. The sample yields 10,000 or so distinct CDR3 sequences, approximately 5% seen once. The sample consisted of PBMCs, taken at surgery. Receptors originate from a male donor with early-stage non-small cell lung cancer.

This clonotype came up many times. The chain combines TRBV5-1 with TRBJ2-1; D perhaps matches TRBD1 (6 bases). CDR3 length equals 15 residues. CDR1 is SGHRS, CDR2 YFSETQ, per germline. Trimming removed 5 bases at V and 6 bases at J, with 18 bases between. In DNA, the CDR3 is TGCGCCAGCAGTCCTGCCCCGGGGACAATCAATGAGCAGTTCTTC. As protein: CASSPAPGTINEQFF.

This clonotype is medium-sized by share. The chain's CDR3 is CAIRPTGGTDEQFF. In nucleotides, the CDR3 is TGTGCCATCAGACCGACAGGGGGCACCGATGAGCAGTTCTTC. The chain is built from TRBV10-3 and TRBJ2-1; 10 bases are a match to TRBD1. Germline loops: CDR1 ENHRY, CDR2 SYGVKD. This CDR3 is built from 14 residues. V trimming: 6 bases; J trimming: 8 bases; junction bases outside the gene matches: 7.

This clonotype was seen more than once but under ten times. The chain is built from TRBV12-3 or TRBV12-4 and TRBJ2-3; D is perhaps TRBD2 (6 bases). This CDR3 is 15 amino acids long. V was pared by 3 bases and J by 2 bases, with 12 bases between. The CDR3: CASSFPGGTTDTQYF. CDR3 nucleotides: TGTGCCAGCAGTTTTCCCGGCGGGACCACAGATACGCAGTATTTT.

This clonotype came up many times. This chain links TRBV25-1 with TRBJ2-7; D is possibly TRBD2 (5 bases). This CDR3 is built from 12 residues. The germline CDR1 and CDR2 sequences are MGHDK and SYGVNS. Trimming removed 5 bases from V and 3 bases from J, with 8 bases in between. The CDR3 here is CASSRGFYEQYF. Here the CDR3 DNA reads TGTGCCAGCAGTCGGGGTTTCTACGAGCAGTACTTC.

In its sample, this clonotype was seen many times. The rearrangement uses TRBV12-3 or TRBV12-4 and TRBJ2-7, with D possibly TRBD1 on 6 matching bases. This CDR3 is built from 12 residues. Trimming took 5 bases from V and 2 from J, leaving 7 bases between them. This chain's CDR3 is CASSRTAYEQYF. The DNA for the CDR3 is TGTGCCAGCAGTCGGACAGCCTACGAGCAGTACTTC.

The chain employs TRBV20-1 and TRBJ2-3; 9 nucleotides line up with TRBD1. Germline CDR1 DFQATT, CDR2 SNEGSKA (reference sequence). CDR3 length: 13 residues. The V and J ends lost 6 bases and 6 bases, in that order; junction bases with no gene match: 7. Here the CDR3 reads CSAPTGGRDTQYF. The CDR3 DNA reads as TGCAGTGCCCCGACAGGGGGAAGGGATACGCAGTATTTT.

In its sample, this clonotype was seen many times. This chain uses TRBV21-1 with TRBJ2-5; TRBD2 is taken as the D call from the table, unchecked against the DNA. TRBV21-1 is given as a pseudogene. The CDR3 consists of 16 residues. Here the CDR3 reads CASSRRGTAREETQYF. CDR3 nucleotide sequence: TGTGCCAGCAGCAGGAGAGGGACAGCGAGAGAAGAGACCCAGTACTTC.

By frequency in the sample, this clonotype is medium-sized. The CDR3 DNA follows: TGTGCCAGCTCACCAAGGTCGGGACTACCTAGTGACGAGCAGTACTTC. The encoded protein is CASSPRSGLPSDEQYF. J is TRBJ2-7 and V is TRBV18, with 7 bases that match TRBD2. With 2 bases clipped from V and 5 bases from J, the junction kept 12 bases outside the gene matches. CDR3 length: 16 amino acids. The V gene's germline CDR1 is KGHSH and CDR2 LQKENI.

This clonotype was observed at least ten times. The chain couples TRBV29-1 to TRBJ2-2; no definite D call. V was pared by 5 bases and J by 5 bases, with 15 bases between. Per the germline V gene, CDR1 is SQVTM and CDR2 is ANQGSEA. The CDR3 is made up of 14 amino acids. The CDR3 spells CSVLDPGGTGELFF. The CDR3 coding sequence is TGCAGCGTTCTCGATCCGGGTGGAACCGGGGAGCTGTTTTTT.

This rearrangement joins TRBV29-1 to TRBJ2-7; D not resolved. Trimming stripped 1 base from V and 2 bases from J, with 9 bases between. This CDR3 spans 13 amino acids. Germline lookup yields CDR1 SQVTM and CDR2 ANQGSEA. The CDR3 loop reads CSVEGQETYEQYF. The CDR3 DNA reads as TGCAGCGTTGAAGGCCAGGAGACCTACGAGCAGTACTTC.

This clonotype has a count of ten or more. The chain recombines TRBV20-1 with TRBJ2-7; TRBD1 aligns across 7 bases. The V and J ends lost 3 bases and 6 bases, in that order; junction bases with no gene match: 11. Germline loops: CDR1 DFQATT, CDR2 SNEGSKA (reference sequence). There are 14 residues in the CDR3. CDR3 amino acids: CSASLRTRGFEQYF. The CDR3 region has the DNA TGCAGTGCTAGCCTCCGGACCAGGGGGTTCGAGCAGTACTTC.

Within the sample, this clonotype is medium-sized. Relative to the germline gene, one junction end is altered; a read error may explain this. This chain links TRBV3-1 with TRBJ2-7, with no clear D. This CDR3 is 11 amino acids long. Germline-derived CDR1 and CDR2 are LGHDT and YNNKEL (reference sequence). The CDR3 nucleotides read TGTGCCAGCAGCCAAGACGGGCGGCCAAACTTC. This gives the protein CASSQDGRPNF.

This clonotype was recorded many times. The chain uses TRBV7-2 and TRBJ2-3, with D possibly being TRBD2 (5 bases). The CDR3 consists of 14 residues. Germline values: CDR1 SGHTA, CDR2 FQGNSA. Deletions cut 9 bases from V and 4 bases from J, with 17 bases between. This CDR3 is CASRRTEGADTQYF. The CDR3 DNA reads TGTGCCAGTAGGAGAACCGAGGGCGCAGATACGCAGTATTTT.

The CDR3 nucleotides are TGTGCCAGCATTGTCCGACTAGCGGGAGATCTTCAAGAGCAGTTCTTC. Its translation is CASIVRLAGDLQEQFF. This rearrangement joins TRBV6-6 to TRBJ2-1; 12 nucleotides line up with TRBD2. With V trimmed by 7 bases and J by 10 bases, 14 bases remained unmatched. The germline CDR1 and CDR2 sequences are MNHNY and SVGAGI (reference sequence). This CDR3 is built from 16 residues.

By sample share, this clonotype is medium-sized. The chain carries TRBV3-1 and TRBJ1-4; no reliable D call. Trimming removed 1 base at V and 7 bases at J, with 1 base between. The CDR3 runs to 11 residues. CDR1 is LGHDT, CDR2 YNNKEL, per germline (reference sequence). This CDR3 is CASSQGEKLFF. The DNA of the CDR3 is TGTGCCAGCAGCCAAGGTGAAAAACTGTTTTTT.

This clonotype was counted at least ten times. V gene TRBV2 combines with J gene TRBJ1-4; D call uncertain. The length of the CDR3 is 14 residues. Germline V gene data show CDR1 as SNHLY and CDR2 as FYNNEI. Trimming cost V 3 bases and J 4 bases, with 9 bases left between them. The CDR3 is CASSDGRSNEKLFF. The CDR3 nucleotides read TGTGCCAGCAGTGACGGTAGGAGTAATGAAAAACTGTTTTTT.

The chain is built from TRBV6-1 and TRBJ1-1; D is perhaps TRBD1 (5 bases). The CDR3 spans 13 residues. V lost 3 bases and J 5 bases, leaving 10 bases between the germline ends. Germline assignment: CDR1 MNHNS and CDR2 SASEGT. CDR3 protein: CASSERGETEAFF. CDR3 nucleotides: TGTGCCAGCAGTGAGCGGGGGGAGACTGAAGCTTTCTTT.

By share, this clonotype ranks as medium-sized. This sequence joins TRBV7-2 and TRBJ2-2; D gene unclear. V was cut by 1 base and J by 6 bases, with 6 bases left in between. CDR3 length equals 13 residues. In germline, CDR1 is SGHTA, CDR2 FQGNSA. The CDR3 DNA sequence: TGTGCCAGCAGCTTAGGGGTCCCCGGGGAGCTGTTTTTT. It translates to CASSLGVPGELFF. The entire variable domain, with the rest obtained from reference TRBV7-2 and TRBJ2-2, is as follows: GAGVSQSPSNKVTEKGKDVELRCDPISGHTALYWYRQSLGQGLEFLIYFQGNSAPDKSGLPSDRFSAERTGGSVSTLTIQRTQQEDSAVYLCASSLGVPGELFFGEGSRLTVL.

In its sample, this clonotype was seen many times. V usage is TRBV28 and J usage is TRBJ2-6; D gene unclear. CDR1 MDHEN and CDR2 SYDVKM come from the germline V gene. The V end lost 7 bases, the J end lost 2 bases, and 12 bases lay between the germline ends. This CDR3 is built from 15 residues. The CDR3: CASTPRSPGANVLTF. The CDR3 coding sequence is TGTGCCAGCACCCCCCGATCTCCTGGGGCCAACGTCCTGACTTTC.

This clonotype rates as medium-sized. The V call is TRBV20-1, the J call TRBJ1-1; TRBD1 might be the D (6 bases). Looked up from germline, CDR1 is DFQATT and CDR2 is SNEGSKA (reference sequence). The CDR3 has 13 amino acids. The V and J ends lost 0 bases and 4 bases respectively, with 9 bases between them. CDR3 coding DNA: TGCAGTGCTAGAGACAGGGGTAGCACTGAAGCTTTCTTT. It encodes CSARDRGSTEAFF.

This clonotype has just a few counts. The chain has TRBV11-2 and TRBJ1-1; D gene unclear. From germline, CDR1 is SGHAT and CDR2 FQNNGV. V was cut by 8 bases and J by 0 bases, with 4 bases left in between. The CDR3 consists of 11 residues. The CDR3 sequence is CASGLNTEAFF. CDR3 bases: TGTGCCAGCGGCCTGAACACTGAAGCTTTCTTT. Filled out from reference TRBV11-2 and TRBJ1-1, the complete variable domain reads EAGVAQSPRYKIIEKRQSVAFWCNPISGHATLYWYQQILGQGPKLLIQFQNNGVVDDSQLPKDRFSAERLKGVDSTLKIQPAKLEDSAVYLCASGLNTEAFFGQGTRLTVV.